This T cell receptor (beta chain) derives from a study of shared clonotypes between healthy human individuals. The deep-level immunoSEQ assay was used. Clones were sequenced by immunoSEQ multiplex PCR, and TCRdb holds only the in-frame ones, with some missing. The sample lists hundreds of thousands of clones, about three quarters seen once, with around 2% in the top ten. The V end lost 2 bases, the J end lost 1 base, and 6 bases lay between the germline ends. Germline CDR1 is MNHNY and CDR2 is SVGAGI (reference sequence). The CDR3 is 15 amino acids. The sequenced material came from memory CD4+ T cells sorted from blood. Subset given: CD45RA-negative fraction. The J gene is TRBJ2-6, the V gene TRBV6-6, with no clear D. The TCR originated in a woman aged 25 to 39 in good health. The CDR3 nucleotides read TGTGCCAGCAGTTACGTCGGGTCTGGGGCCAACGTCCTGACTTTC. It is translated as CASSYVGSGANVLTF.